The T cell receptor beta chain described here comes from a study of blood T cell repertoires in COVID-19. About the study: T cells, B-cell-depleted T cells, or PBMCs provided the cDNA or gDNA that served as material.

Data came from immunoSEQ multiplex PCR; TCRdb stores just in-frame clones and leaves some out. This sample has some 370,000 clones, with roughly 90% found just once. Sequencing was carried out using peripheral blood. This TCR was recovered from a man aged 40-50 years with acute or convalescent COVID-19.

CDR3: CASSTGLRASDTQYF. The CDR3 DNA sequence: TGTGCCAGCAGCACAGGCTTAAGGGCGTCGGATACGCAGTATTTT. The chain is built from TRBV9 and TRBJ2-3; tentatively, D is TRBD1 (5 bases). The V gene lost 4 bases and the J gene lost 6 bases, with 18 bases spanning the gap. Germline CDR1 reads SGDLS; CDR2 reads YYNGEE. This CDR3 has 15 residues.